These T cell receptor beta chains were read from a single sample in a study of lymphopenia after photon versus proton radiotherapy. Produced via immunoSEQ multiplex PCR; TCRdb's table is partial and in-frame only. The table records some 17,000 clones, roughly 82% of them present only once. Specimen: peripheral blood, collected from a patient treated with proton-based radiotherapy. These receptors were collected from an older man with pancreatic cancer. Both conserved end residues are part of each CDR3. The order of the fields is D gene, clone size, J gene, V gene, CDR3 protein, CDR3 DNA. D genes are given only for firm matches. Some rows mark clone size as missing; the rest say once, few, many or name a class of expanded clone.

d_call: TRBD1; clone_size: .; j_call: TRBJ1-2; v_call: TRBV7-2; cdr3_aa: CASSLGGGQGYTF; cdr3_nt: TGTGCCAGCAGCTTGGGCGGGGGACAGGGCTACACCTTC
d_call: .; clone_size: large; j_call: TRBJ2-7; v_call: TRBV5-6; cdr3_aa: CASSQTGRSYEQYF; cdr3_nt: TGTGCCAGCAGCCAGACCGGACGTTCCTACGAGCAGTACTTC
d_call: .; clone_size: .; j_call: TRBJ1-3; v_call: TRBV2; cdr3_aa: CASGDAGYSGNTIYF; cdr3_nt: TGTGCCAGCGGGGACGCCGGCTACTCTGGAAACACCATATATTTT
d_call: .; clone_size: few; j_call: TRBJ2-6; v_call: TRBV4-2; cdr3_aa: CASSQDRPGTSGANVLTF; cdr3_nt: TGTGCCAGCAGCCAAGATCGCCCGGGAACCTCTGGGGCCAACGTCCTGACTTTC
d_call: TRBD2; clone_size: once; j_call: TRBJ2-3; v_call: TRBV7-2; cdr3_aa: CASSLDWTSPTQYF; cdr3_nt: TGTGCCAGCAGCTTAGACTGGACTAGCCCCACGCAGTATTTT
d_call: .; clone_size: .; j_call: TRBJ1-2; v_call: TRBV30; cdr3_aa: CAWSDLRGRGYGYTF; cdr3_nt: TGTGCCTGGAGCGATCTGAGGGGCAGGGGATATGGCTACACCTTC
d_call: .; clone_size: .; j_call: TRBJ1-1; v_call: TRBV9; cdr3_aa: CASSPPQGSTEAFF; cdr3_nt: TGTGCCAGCAGCCCCCCCCAGGGGTCCACTGAAGCTTTCTTT
d_call: TRBD1; clone_size: .; j_call: TRBJ2-2; v_call: TRBV19; cdr3_aa: CASRHRQGPTGELFF; cdr3_nt: TGTGCCAGTAGACACCGACAGGGCCCTACCGGGGAGCTGTTTTTT
d_call: .; clone_size: few; j_call: TRBJ1-1; v_call: TRBV5-6; cdr3_aa: CASSLNLLSFAFF; cdr3_nt: TGTGCCAGCAGCTTGAATCTCTTATCGTTTGCTTTCTTT
d_call: .; clone_size: .; j_call: TRBJ1-2; v_call: TRBV2; cdr3_aa: CATRDLGNYGYTF; cdr3_nt: TGTGCCACCCGGGACCTTGGAAACTATGGCTACACCTTC
d_call: TRBD1; clone_size: .; j_call: TRBJ1-1; v_call: TRBV13; cdr3_aa: CASSGRQGRTEAFF; cdr3_nt: TGTGCCAGCAGCGGCCGACAGGGACGCACTGAAGCTTTCTTT
d_call: TRBD2; clone_size: once; j_call: TRBJ2-5; v_call: TRBV19; cdr3_aa: CASSARTSGSLQETQYF; cdr3_nt: TGTGCCAGTAGTGCCCGGACTAGCGGGAGTCTTCAAGAGACCCAGTACTTC
d_call: TRBD1; clone_size: .; j_call: TRBJ2-6; v_call: TRBV9; cdr3_aa: CASSARQGPGANVLTF; cdr3_nt: TGTGCCAGCAGCGCCCGACAGGGACCTGGGGCCAACGTCCTGACTTTC
d_call: TRBD1; clone_size: .; j_call: TRBJ1-2; v_call: TRBV12-5; cdr3_aa: CASGTSRDRGAYGYTF; cdr3_nt: TGTGCTAGTGGTACCTCCCGGGACAGGGGGGCCTATGGCTACACCTTC
d_call: .; clone_size: .; j_call: TRBJ1-1; v_call: TRBV5-8; cdr3_aa: CASSSYRRGGVLFTEAFF; cdr3_nt: TGTGCCAGCAGCTCCTACCGGAGGGGAGGGGTTCTCTTCACTGAAGCTTTCTTT
d_call: .; clone_size: .; j_call: TRBJ1-5; v_call: TRBV4-1; cdr3_aa: CASSQDAGEEYQPQHF; cdr3_nt: TGCGCCAGCAGCCAAGACGCGGGGGAGGAATATCAGCCCCAGCATTTT
d_call: TRBD1; clone_size: .; j_call: TRBJ2-1; v_call: TRBV5-4; cdr3_aa: CASSLPGQGSYNEQFF; cdr3_nt: TGTGCCAGCAGCTTGCCCGGACAGGGAAGCTACAATGAGCAGTTCTTC
d_call: .; clone_size: .; j_call: TRBJ1-1; v_call: TRBV29-1; cdr3_aa: CSVKSGLVETEAFF; cdr3_nt: TGCAGCGTAAAGTCAGGGTTAGTGGAGACTGAAGCTTTCTTT
d_call: .; clone_size: .; j_call: TRBJ1-2; v_call: TRBV7-3; cdr3_aa: CASSLTSSANYGYTF; cdr3_nt: TGTGCCAGCAGCTTAACCTCATCAGCTAACTATGGCTACACCTTC
d_call: .; clone_size: .; j_call: TRBJ2-1; v_call: TRBV6-1; cdr3_aa: CASSERWGQFF; cdr3_nt: TGTGCCAGCAGTGAAAGGTGGGGGCAGTTCTTC
d_call: TRBD2; clone_size: .; j_call: TRBJ2-1; v_call: TRBV10-1; cdr3_aa: CASSEYGGGSGNEQFF; cdr3_nt: TGCGCCAGCAGTGAGTACGGGGGGGGCTCTGGCAATGAGCAGTTCTTC
d_call: TRBD1; clone_size: .; j_call: TRBJ2-2; v_call: TRBV2; cdr3_aa: CASSRTGVDTGELFF; cdr3_nt: TGTGCCAGCAGTAGGACAGGGGTGGACACCGGGGAGCTGTTTTTT
d_call: TRBD1; clone_size: .; j_call: TRBJ1-6; v_call: TRBV6-5; cdr3_aa: CASSYRDRGSSPLHF; cdr3_nt: TGTGCCAGCAGTTACAGAGACAGGGGTTCTTCACCCCTCCACTTT
d_call: TRBD1; clone_size: once; j_call: TRBJ1-4; v_call: TRBV5-5; cdr3_aa: CASSLGQGVSNEKLFF; cdr3_nt: TGTGCCAGCAGCCTCGGACAGGGTGTATCTAATGAAAAACTGTTTTTT
d_call: .; clone_size: .; j_call: TRBJ1-2; v_call: TRBV7-2; cdr3_aa: CASSLVQGGEANYGYTF; cdr3_nt: TGTGCCAGCAGCTTAGTCCAGGGCGGGGAAGCTAACTATGGCTACACCTTC
d_call: .; clone_size: .; j_call: TRBJ1-1; v_call: TRBV6-1; cdr3_aa: CASSYGQPEAFF; cdr3_nt: TGTGCCAGCAGCTACGGACAGCCTGAAGCTTTCTTT
d_call: TRBD1; clone_size: .; j_call: TRBJ2-7; v_call: TRBV11-3; cdr3_aa: CASSPGTGSHEQYF; cdr3_nt: TGTGCCAGCAGCCCCGGGACAGGGTCCCACGAGCAGTACTTC
d_call: .; clone_size: .; j_call: TRBJ2-7; v_call: TRBV7-2; cdr3_aa: CASSLVLTYEQYF; cdr3_nt: TGTGCCAGCAGCCTCGTTTTAACCTACGAGCAGTACTTC
d_call: TRBD1; clone_size: few; j_call: TRBJ1-5; v_call: TRBV19; cdr3_aa: CASSITGTGGNQPQHF; cdr3_nt: TGTGCCAGTAGTATCACCGGGACAGGGGGCAATCAGCCCCAGCATTTT
d_call: .; clone_size: few; j_call: TRBJ2-7; v_call: TRBV13; cdr3_aa: CASSSSERYEQYF; cdr3_nt: TGTGCCAGCAGCTCTTCTGAGCGTTACGAGCAGTACTTC
d_call: TRBD1; clone_size: .; j_call: TRBJ1-4; v_call: TRBV9; cdr3_aa: CASSDRQGINEKLFF; cdr3_nt: TGTGCCAGCAGCGACCGACAGGGAATTAATGAAAAACTGTTTTTT
d_call: .; clone_size: .; j_call: TRBJ2-7; v_call: TRBV6-6; cdr3_aa: CAGGTLKEQYF; cdr3_nt: TGTGCCGGCGGGACACTCAAAGAGCAGTACTTC
d_call: .; clone_size: .; j_call: TRBJ1-4; v_call: TRBV2; cdr3_aa: CASRGDTNEKLFF; cdr3_nt: TGTGCCAGCAGGGGGGACACTAATGAAAAACTGTTTTTT
d_call: .; clone_size: few; j_call: TRBJ2-7; v_call: TRBV28; cdr3_aa: CASSFRGIRNEQYF; cdr3_nt: TGTGCCAGCAGTTTTCGGGGGATTCGGAACGAGCAGTACTTC
d_call: .; clone_size: .; j_call: TRBJ2-5; v_call: TRBV18; cdr3_aa: CASSPGNEETQYF; cdr3_nt: TGTGCCAGCTCACCAGGGAATGAAGAGACCCAGTACTTC
d_call: TRBD2; clone_size: .; j_call: TRBJ2-7; v_call: TRBV11-2; cdr3_aa: CASSPSGRAYEQYF; cdr3_nt: TGTGCCAGCAGCCCTAGCGGGAGGGCTTACGAGCAGTACTTC
d_call: .; clone_size: .; j_call: TRBJ1-1; v_call: TRBV20-1; cdr3_aa: CSARPEEKAFF; cdr3_nt: TGCAGTGCCAGACCAGAGGAAAAAGCTTTCTTT
d_call: .; clone_size: .; j_call: TRBJ2-1; v_call: TRBV11-3; cdr3_aa: CASSLAGVQEQFF; cdr3_nt: TGTGCCAGCAGCTTAGCGGGAGTACAGGAGCAGTTCTTC
d_call: .; clone_size: .; j_call: TRBJ1-1; v_call: TRBV4-1; cdr3_aa: CASSQGWARQKNTEAFF; cdr3_nt: TGCGCCAGCAGCCAAGGTTGGGCCAGGCAGAAGAACACTGAAGCTTTCTTT
d_call: TRBD1; clone_size: .; j_call: TRBJ2-7; v_call: TRBV5-1; cdr3_aa: CASSLAAGTGTYEQYF; cdr3_nt: TGCGCCAGCAGCTTGGCCGCGGGGACAGGGACCTACGAGCAGTACTTC
d_call: .; clone_size: .; j_call: TRBJ1-2; v_call: TRBV30; cdr3_aa: CAWSVGGHDYGYTF; cdr3_nt: TGTGCCTGGAGTGTAGGGGGGCATGACTATGGCTACACCTTC
d_call: TRBD1; clone_size: .; j_call: TRBJ1-2; v_call: TRBV25-1; cdr3_aa: CASTPKDRNYGYTF; cdr3_nt: TGTGCCAGCACCCCAAAGGACAGGAACTATGGCTACACCTTC
d_call: .; clone_size: .; j_call: TRBJ1-6; v_call: TRBV25-1; cdr3_aa: CASGDGSYNSPLHF; cdr3_nt: TGTGCCAGCGGGGACGGCTCCTATAATTCACCCCTCCACTTT
d_call: .; clone_size: .; j_call: TRBJ2-7; v_call: TRBV5-4; cdr3_aa: CASSPPGTLNYEQYF; cdr3_nt: TGTGCCAGCAGCCCTCCCGGGACACTAAACTACGAGCAGTACTTC
d_call: .; clone_size: .; j_call: TRBJ1-3; v_call: TRBV2; cdr3_aa: CASSDEDSLGNTIYF; cdr3_nt: TGTGCCAGCAGTGATGAGGACAGCCTTGGAAACACCATATATTTT
d_call: .; clone_size: .; j_call: TRBJ2-1; v_call: TRBV9; cdr3_aa: CASSAEGGAYNEQFF; cdr3_nt: TGTGCCAGCAGCGCCGAAGGCGGGGCCTACAATGAGCAGTTCTTC
d_call: .; clone_size: .; j_call: TRBJ1-3; v_call: TRBV7-9; cdr3_aa: CASSYGYGNTIYF; cdr3_nt: TGTGCCAGCAGCTACGGCTATGGAAACACCATATATTTT
d_call: .; clone_size: once; j_call: TRBJ2-3; v_call: TRBV15; cdr3_aa: CATSRDPTGFTDTQYF; cdr3_nt: TGTGCCACCAGCAGAGATCCTACGGGATTCACAGATACGCAGTATTTT
d_call: .; clone_size: .; j_call: TRBJ1-2; v_call: TRBV27; cdr3_aa: CASSPSGAHGYTF; cdr3_nt: TGTGCCAGCAGTCCCTCGGGGGCGCACGGCTACACCTTC
d_call: TRBD1; clone_size: .; j_call: TRBJ1-1; v_call: TRBV5-1; cdr3_aa: CASRTGVQAVTEAFF; cdr3_nt: TGCGCCAGCCGGACAGGGGTACAGGCTGTTACTGAAGCTTTCTTT
d_call: .; clone_size: few; j_call: TRBJ1-1; v_call: TRBV7-9; cdr3_aa: CASSPRRSVEFLNTEAFF; cdr3_nt: TGTGCCAGCAGCCCCCGCAGGTCCGTGGAGTTTTTGAACACTGAAGCTTTCTTT
d_call: .; clone_size: .; j_call: TRBJ2-1; v_call: TRBV2; cdr3_aa: CASSKRHEQFF; cdr3_nt: TGTGCCAGCTCTAAACGGCATGAGCAGTTCTTC
d_call: TRBD1; clone_size: once; j_call: TRBJ2-2; v_call: TRBV28; cdr3_aa: CASSPRTGNTGELFF; cdr3_nt: TGTGCCAGCAGCCCCAGGACAGGGAACACCGGGGAGCTGTTTTTT
d_call: .; clone_size: .; j_call: TRBJ2-7; v_call: TRBV5-5; cdr3_aa: CASSVAREQYF; cdr3_nt: TGTGCCAGCAGCGTCGCCCGCGAGCAGTACTTC